A selection of T cell receptor beta chains follows, all from one sample in a study of T cells after posttransplantation cyclophosphamide. Using immunoSEQ multiplex PCR, the repertoire was profiled, and TCRdb retains in-frame clones only, with some absent. The sample presents about 36,000 clones, none singletons. Material: PBMCs. These receptors were collected from a girl under 18 in good health, CMV-negative, and a related stem cell transplant donor. Each CDR3 is given with its conserved first and last residue. Fields, in order: V gene, J gene, clone size, D gene, CDR3 protein, CDR3 DNA. The D gene is left open where the match is weak. Clone size, where shown, is once, few, many, or a class for clones that have expanded.

>TRBV27|TRBJ2-7|NA|NA
CASSTGIAYEQYF
TGTGCCAGCAGTACAGGAATTGCTTACGAGCAGTACTTC
>TRBV6-5|TRBJ2-3|few|NA
CASSYSTGTDTQYF
TGTGCCAGCAGTTACTCAACAGGGACAGATACGCAGTATTTT
>TRBV6-1|TRBJ2-7|many|TRBD2
CASSESGGGPYEQYF
TGTGCCAGCAGTGAATCGGGGGGTGGACCATACGAGCAGTACTTC
>TRBV9|TRBJ1-1|NA|TRBD1
CASRRSDRANTEAFF
TGTGCCAGCAGACGAAGCGACAGGGCGAACACTGAAGCTTTCTTT
>TRBV7-8|TRBJ2-7|few|NA
CASSRLQGLDEQYF
TGTGCCAGCAGCCGTTTGCAGGGACTCGACGAGCAGTACTTC
>TRBV7-9|TRBJ2-7|few|NA
CASSLSQGYEQYF
TGTGCCAGCAGCTTATCCCAGGGCTACGAGCAGTACTTC
>TRBV7-9|TRBJ2-4|NA|NA
CASSSLSGGLAKNIQYF
TGTGCCAGCAGCTCCCTCAGTGGAGGGCTGGCCAAAAACATTCAGTACTTC
>TRBV7-4|TRBJ1-2|few|TRBD1
CFRPQNRGQDYGYTF
TGTTTCCGCCCGCAAAACAGGGGGCAGGACTATGGCTACACCTTC
>TRBV7-6|TRBJ1-1|many|NA
CASSSHRGTEAFF
TGTGCCAGCAGCTCTCATAGGGGGACTGAAGCTTTCTTT
>TRBV5-1|TRBJ1-1|many|NA
CASSLGGEAFF
TGCGCCAGCAGCTTAGGCGGTGAAGCTTTCTTT
>TRBV14|TRBJ2-6|NA|TRBD1
CASRLKGAGGANVLTF
TGTGCCAGCAGGCTCAAGGGGGCTGGTGGGGCCAACGTCCTGACTTTC
>TRBV5-4|TRBJ1-1|many|NA
CASSFELTEAFF
TGTGCCAGCAGCTTTGAACTCACTGAAGCTTTCTTT
>TRBV4-3|TRBJ1-2|many|NA
CASSQDTGLNYGYTF
TGCGCCAGCAGCCAAGACACAGGCCTTAACTATGGCTACACCTTC
>TRBV7-9|TRBJ1-1|many|NA
CASSSQGFTEAFF
TGTGCCAGCAGCTCTCAGGGGTTCACTGAAGCTTTCTTT
>TRBV7-8|TRBJ2-6|many|NA
CASSLGRGVGAGANVLTF
TGTGCCAGCAGCTTAGGTCGTGGTGTCGGGGCTGGGGCCAACGTCCTGACTTTC
>TRBV7-2|TRBJ1-1|few|NA
CASSHRVGNTEAFF
TGTGCCAGCAGCCACAGGGTGGGAAACACTGAAGCTTTCTTT
>TRBV14|TRBJ2-7|many|NA
CASSQGGEQYF
TGTGCCAGCAGCCAAGGAGGAGAGCAGTACTTC
>TRBV4-1|TRBJ1-3|many|NA
CASSHPLGQGSGNTIYF
TGCGCCAGCAGCCATCCTCTGGGGCAAGGCTCTGGAAACACCATATATTTT
>TRBV4-1|TRBJ2-4|many|TRBD1
CASSQIYRGAKNIQYF
TGCGCCAGCAGCCAAATCTACAGGGGGGCCAAAAACATTCAGTACTTC
>TRBV19|TRBJ1-6|few|TRBD1
CASSPGTGISSPLHF
TGTGCCAGTAGTCCCGGGACAGGGATCAGTTCACCCCTCCACTTT
>TRBV11-2|TRBJ2-5|few|NA
CASSFIIGETQYF
TGTGCCAGCAGCTTCATCATCGGGGAGACCCAGTACTTC
>TRBV19|TRBJ1-6|many|NA
CASSIGGSGMNSPLHF
TGTGCCAGTAGTATTGGAGGGTCAGGGATGAATTCACCCCTCCACTTT
>TRBV5-1|TRBJ2-2|many|NA
CASSVVAGELFF
TGCGCCAGCAGCGTAGTCGCCGGGGAGCTGTTTTTT
>TRBV7-9|TRBJ2-2|NA|TRBD2
CASSMSGVPLGGELFF
TGTGCCAGCAGCATGAGCGGGGTGCCCTTGGGCGGGGAGCTGTTTTTT
>TRBV4-2|TRBJ2-7|few|TRBD1
CASSPGQGASYEQYF
TGTGCCAGCAGCCCCGGACAGGGGGCTTCCTACGAGCAGTACTTC
>TRBV30|TRBJ2-2|few|NA
CAWRGSSVYTGELFF
TGTGCCTGGAGAGGGTCTAGCGTATACACCGGGGAGCTGTTTTTT
>TRBV19|TRBJ2-3|many|NA
CASSLRTTTDTQYF
TGTGCCAGTAGTCTTAGGACTACAACAGATACGCAGTATTTT
>TRBV11-3|TRBJ2-2|few|TRBD2
CASSLVTSGGSNTGELFF
TGTGCCAGCAGCTTAGTGACTAGCGGGGGGTCGAACACCGGGGAGCTGTTTTTT
>TRBV5-1|TRBJ2-7|many|TRBD1
CASSLAGQGIYEQYF
TGCGCCAGCAGCTTGGCAGGACAGGGTATATACGAGCAGTACTTC
>TRBV5-6|TRBJ2-7|NA|TRBD1
CASSFRTGNRFEQYF
TGTGCCAGCAGCTTTAGGACAGGGAATCGGTTCGAGCAGTACTTC
>TRBV7-9|TRBJ1-2|NA|NA
CASSLGGHYGYTF
TGTGCCAGCAGCTTAGGGGGGCACTATGGCTACACCTTC
>TRBV19|TRBJ1-1|NA|TRBD1
CASIDRGINTEAFF
TGTGCCAGTATCGACAGGGGCATAAACACTGAAGCTTTCTTT
>TRBV21-1|TRBJ1-2|NA|NA
CASSKDRGRGNYGYTF
TGTGCCAGCAGCAAAGATCGTGGGAGGGGTAACTATGGCTACACCTTC
>TRBV30|TRBJ2-1|NA|TRBD2
CAWSSPTSGSYNEQFF
TGTGCCTGGTCCTCCCCGACTAGCGGTTCCTACAATGAGCAGTTCTTC
>TRBV30|TRBJ1-2|NA|NA
CAWSELYGYTF
TGTGCCTGGAGTGAACTCTATGGCTACACCTTC
>TRBV6-4|TRBJ2-5|many|TRBD1
CASSDPPDRVGEETQYF
TGTGCCAGCAGTGACCCACCGGACAGGGTAGGAGAGGAGACCCAGTACTTC
>TRBV4-1|TRBJ1-3|many|NA
CASSQVRSSGNTIYF
TGCGCCAGCAGCCAAGTTCGTAGCTCTGGAAACACCATATATTTT
>TRBV19|TRBJ2-7|many|NA
CASSILFGQNSYEQYF
TGTGCCAGTAGTATATTGTTTGGTCAGAACTCCTACGAGCAGTACTTC
>TRBV6-5|TRBJ2-1|many|NA
CASSYGLGANEQFF
TGTGCCAGCAGTTACGGTTTAGGGGCTAATGAGCAGTTCTTC
>TRBV5-1|TRBJ1-1|many|TRBD1
CASSLEDRVTEAFF
TGCGCCAGCAGCTTGGAAGACAGGGTCACTGAAGCTTTCTTT
>TRBV10-3|TRBJ1-2|NA|TRBD1
CAQRQGATYTF
TGTGCCCAGCGACAGGGGGCGACCTACACCTTC
>TRBV14|TRBJ1-3|few|NA
CASSQDLRELSGNTIYF
TGTGCCAGCAGCCAAGATCTGCGGGAACTGTCGGGAAACACCATATATTTT
>TRBV5-1|TRBJ2-1|many|TRBD2
CASSLLGTSGGNVQFF
TGCGCCAGCAGCTTACTAGGGACTAGCGGGGGGAATGTGCAGTTCTTC
>TRBV28|TRBJ1-5|few|TRBD1
CASSLTGGANQPQHF
TGTGCCAGCAGTCTCACAGGGGGCGCGAATCAGCCCCAGCATTTT
>TRBV4-2|TRBJ2-2|many|NA
CASSQDLAAGELFF
TGTGCCAGCAGCCAAGATCTCGCGGCCGGGGAGCTGTTTTTT
>TRBV27|TRBJ1-5|many|NA
CASRGGAGQPQHF
TGTGCCAGTAGGGGGGGCGCGGGGCAGCCCCAGCATTTT
>TRBV29-1|TRBJ2-7|few|NA
CSVKPTGGVYEQYF
TGCAGCGTCAAACCTACAGGGGGGGTCTACGAGCAGTACTTC
>TRBV27|TRBJ2-3|few|TRBD2
CASHPLAGDPDTQYF
TGTGCCAGCCACCCCTTAGCGGGAGATCCAGATACGCAGTATTTT
>TRBV28|TRBJ2-5|few|NA
CASRLPSREETQYF
TGTGCCAGCAGATTACCGAGCCGGGAAGAGACCCAGTACTTC
>TRBV20-1|TRBJ1-2|many|NA
CSEGGGYGYTF
TGCAGTGAAGGGGGTGGCTATGGCTACACCTTC
>TRBV6-1|TRBJ2-7|many|TRBD1
CASSDRGLGEQYF
TGTGCCAGCAGTGACAGGGGGCTAGGGGAGCAGTACTTC
>TRBV7-6|TRBJ2-7|few|NA
CASSLGVPPGVEQYF
TGTGCCAGCAGCTTAGGTGTCCCACCGGGGGTAGAGCAGTACTTC
>TRBV13|TRBJ1-2|many|TRBD1
CASSFTGQGNGYGYTF
TGTGCCAGCAGCTTCACGGGACAGGGGAATGGCTATGGCTACACCTTC
>TRBV7-2|TRBJ2-7|many|NA
CASSRWGRAYEQYF
TGTGCCAGCAGCCGCTGGGGCAGAGCCTACGAGCAGTACTTC
>TRBV5-1|TRBJ1-4|few|NA
CASSLISSSNEKLFF
TGCGCCAGCAGCTTAATTTCGAGCTCTAATGAAAAACTGTTTTTT
>TRBV5-1|TRBJ1-2|few|NA
CASRVGAYGYTF
TGCGCCAGCCGGGTAGGGGCCTATGGCTACACCTTC
>TRBV6-4|TRBJ2-2|many|NA
CASSDSSTGELFF
TGTGCCAGCAGTGACTCTAGCACCGGGGAGCTGTTTTTT
>TRBV30|TRBJ2-2|many|NA
CAWGQVANTGELFF
TGTGCCTGGGGACAAGTAGCGAACACCGGGGAGCTGTTTTTT
>TRBV27|TRBJ1-5|many|NA
CASSLWAVPNQPQHF
TGTGCCAGCAGTTTGTGGGCAGTACCGAATCAGCCCCAGCATTTT